This T cell receptor beta chain was recovered during a study of molecular identifiers for immune sequencing clone quantification. This clonotype has a handful of counts. Its matching antigen is unknown. The germline V gene has CDR1 DFQATT and CDR2 SNEGSKA (reference sequence). The CDR3 sequence is 15 residues long. V gave up 4 bases and J gave up 1 base; unmatched junction bases: 10. A CD8+CD4-CCR7+CD45RA+ gate was used to sort naive CD8 T cells. The study's findings and limits: One cell's worth of spiked Jurkat TCR RNA was reportedly detectable among roughly 1 million naive cells.

With listed TCR primers and previously described methods, bulk TCR libraries were prepared. From the PCR reads, TCRdb called clonotypes with MiXCR, one entry per CDR3 protein. The profile shows over 600,000 distinct CDR3 sequences, about 20% of them singletons. The genes are TRBV20-1 and TRBJ2-7; TRBD1 aligns across 7 bases. Material: naive CD8+ T cells from blood, with Jurkat cell RNA spiked in. Subset noted: FACS-sorted CD8+CD4-CCR7+CD45RA+ naive T cells. The TCR sequence derives from a human donor in good health. Some libraries in this study had Jurkat cell RNA spiked in. The CDR3 region has the DNA TGCAGTGCTATCCACCGGGACAGAGCATCCTACGAGCAGTACTTC. Translated, it gives CSAIHRDRASYEQYF.